These T cell receptor beta chains were read from a single sample in a study of beta chain features in type 1 diabetes. Measured with immunoSEQ multiplex PCR; TCRdb has only the in-frame clones, and not every one. The sample yields roughly 350,000 clones, approximately 10% seen once. The sample taken for sequencing was naive CD4+ T cells from blood. The receptors originated from a woman aged 30 to 39 in good health. The CDR3 runs from the conserved cysteine through the conserved F or W.

J	V	CDR3
TRBJ2-3	TRBV4-3	CASSQTPTSGSSYTQYF
TRBJ2-1	TRBV25-1	CASSELGSGRAREQFF
TRBJ1-2	TRBV5-4	CASSPNQGRGYTF
TRBJ1-3	TRBV9	CASSALTGGGNTIYF
TRBJ2-7	TRBV5-6	CASSRTGLYEQYF
TRBJ2-7	TRBV25-1	CASSDPSGSDYEQYF
TRBJ1-2	TRBV29-1	CSVVRDRGSYGYTF
TRBJ2-1	TRBV4-3	CASSQRFRTSGFSYNEQFF
TRBJ2-7	TRBV7-2	CASSLTSGLSYEQYF
TRBJ1-5	TRBV27	CASSRRQQGINFNQPQHF
TRBJ1-5	TRBV28	CASKDGTGNQPQHF
TRBJ2-1	TRBV29-1	CSRGAKAGVFNEQFF
TRBJ2-1	TRBV5-4	CASSRESGSSYNEQFF
TRBJ2-1	TRBV5-4	CASSLDLAGTNEQFF
TRBJ2-5	TRBV7-2	CASSLAGGGETQYF
TRBJ2-2	TRBV7-9	CASSSAPRTGPGELFF
TRBJ1-5	TRBV27	CASSFRGSNQPQHF
TRBJ2-5	TRBV15	CATSEGRQETQYF
TRBJ2-1	TRBV7-9	CASSLGLAGGEQFF
TRBJ1-2	TRBV4-2	CASSHPTGARRYGYTF
TRBJ1-4	TRBV4-2	CASSQEWEREKLFF
TRBJ2-7	TRBV27	CASSLIPRYEQYF
TRBJ2-5	TRBV7-8	CASTIPGVREETQYF
TRBJ2-3	TRBV5-1	CASSLAGAGTDTQYF
TRBJ2-3	TRBV7-2	CASSLRDRGSRTDTQYF
TRBJ2-5	TRBV7-2	CASSLTGTPGETQYF
TRBJ2-3	TRBV2	CASTVAATDTQYF
TRBJ2-6	TRBV5-6	CASSLGLSGANVLTF
TRBJ2-7	TRBV5-1	CASSLEREGHEQYF
TRBJ1-2	TRBV5-1	CASSLGTGENGYTF
TRBJ2-7	TRBV7-6	CASSSGLAGVYEQYF
TRBJ1-2	TRBV19	CASSGAGATNYGYTF
TRBJ2-6	TRBV4-3	CASSQSHRGGANVLTF
TRBJ2-1	TRBV11-2	CASSFGLTRFNEQFF
TRBJ1-5	TRBV19	CASTQGAGNQPQHF
TRBJ1-1	TRBV9	CASSVAREGLTEAFF
TRBJ2-3	TRBV7-9	CASSLAGHGDTQYF
TRBJ2-7	TRBV10-3	CAISPGQGRLEQYF
TRBJ1-3	TRBV29-1	CSASLALGGESSGNTIYF
TRBJ2-1	TRBV9	CASSVPTSGMVNEQFF
TRBJ2-1	TRBV2	CASRGTSNYNEQFF
TRBJ1-5	TRBV6-6	CASSWAGQSNQPQHF
TRBJ2-7	TRBV5-6	CASSIAGEYEQYF
TRBJ2-5	TRBV7-2	CASSFQEAFETQYF
TRBJ2-1	TRBV13	CASSRNTGTGDNEQFF
TRBJ1-1	TRBV28	CASSSKGLPNTEAFF
TRBJ1-2	TRBV19	CASMAGPYYGYTF
TRBJ2-1	TRBV7-3	CASSPRGGSYNEQFF
TRBJ2-1	TRBV11-3	CASSLGLAGGEQFF
TRBJ2-2	TRBV13	CASSLEARGITGELFF
TRBJ2-7	TRBV7-2	CASSLAPGLVNEQYF
TRBJ1-1	TRBV28	CASSQTTGTGDTEAFF
TRBJ2-5	TRBV19	CASSPDRGRETQYF
TRBJ2-7	TRBV7-9	CASSMLAGGSYEQYF